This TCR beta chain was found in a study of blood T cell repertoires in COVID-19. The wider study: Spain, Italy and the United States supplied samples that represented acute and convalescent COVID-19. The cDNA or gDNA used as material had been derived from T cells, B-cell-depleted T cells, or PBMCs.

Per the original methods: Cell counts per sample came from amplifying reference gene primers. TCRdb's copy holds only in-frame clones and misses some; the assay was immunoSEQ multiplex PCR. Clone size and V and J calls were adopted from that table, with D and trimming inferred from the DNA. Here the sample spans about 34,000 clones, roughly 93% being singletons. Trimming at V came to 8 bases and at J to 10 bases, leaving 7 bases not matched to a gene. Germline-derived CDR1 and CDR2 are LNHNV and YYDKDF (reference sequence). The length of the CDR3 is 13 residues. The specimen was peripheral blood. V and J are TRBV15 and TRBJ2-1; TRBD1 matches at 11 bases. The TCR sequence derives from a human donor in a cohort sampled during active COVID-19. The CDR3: CATHGQGAEEQFF. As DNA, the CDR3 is TGTGCCACCCATGGACAGGGGGCAGAAGAGCAGTTCTTC.